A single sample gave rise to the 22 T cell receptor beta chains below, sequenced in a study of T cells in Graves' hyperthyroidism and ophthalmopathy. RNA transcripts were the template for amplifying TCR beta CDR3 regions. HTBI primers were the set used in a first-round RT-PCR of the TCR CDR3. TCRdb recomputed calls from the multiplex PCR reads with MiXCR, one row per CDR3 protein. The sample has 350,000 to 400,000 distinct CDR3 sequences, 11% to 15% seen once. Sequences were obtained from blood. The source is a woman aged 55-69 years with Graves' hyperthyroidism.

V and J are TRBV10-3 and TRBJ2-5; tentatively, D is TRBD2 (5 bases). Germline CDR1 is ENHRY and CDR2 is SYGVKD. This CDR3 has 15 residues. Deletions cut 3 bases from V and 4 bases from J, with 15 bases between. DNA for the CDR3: TGTGCCATCAGTGAATCAAGCGGAGTTACAGAGACCCAGTACTTC. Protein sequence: CAISESSGVTETQYF.

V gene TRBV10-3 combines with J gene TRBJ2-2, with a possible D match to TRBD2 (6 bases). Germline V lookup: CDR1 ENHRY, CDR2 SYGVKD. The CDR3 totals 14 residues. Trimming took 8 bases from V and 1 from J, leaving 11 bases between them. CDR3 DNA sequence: TGTGCCATCCGGGCTAGCGAGAACACCGGGGAGCTGTTTTTT. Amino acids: CAIRASENTGELFF.

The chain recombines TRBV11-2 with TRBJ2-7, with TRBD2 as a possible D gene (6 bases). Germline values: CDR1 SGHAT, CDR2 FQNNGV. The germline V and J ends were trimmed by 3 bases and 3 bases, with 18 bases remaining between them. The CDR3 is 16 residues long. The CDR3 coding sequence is TGTGCCAGCAGCTTGGGACTGAAGTGGGACCACTACGAGCAGTACTTC. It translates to CASSLGLKWDHYEQYF.

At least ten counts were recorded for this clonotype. The CDR3 spells CASSRDRSYGYTF. CDR3 sequence (DNA): TGTGCCAGCAGCCGGGACAGATCATATGGCTACACCTTC. This sequence joins TRBV12-3 or TRBV12-4 and TRBJ1-2, with 7 bases fitting TRBD1. V dropped 6 bases and J dropped 5; count of bases not matched to a gene: 6. The CDR3 runs to 13 residues.

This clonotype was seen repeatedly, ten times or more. The CDR3 DNA reads as TGCGCCAGCAGCCCGGGGACAGGGGGTTCACCCCTCCACTTT. It yields the protein CASSPGTGGSPLHF. The chain joins TRBV5-1 to TRBJ1-6, with 11 bases identical to TRBD1. The germline CDR1 and CDR2 sequences are SGHRS and YFSETQ. The trim removed 4 bases at V and 9 bases at J, leaving 3 bases unmatched. The length of the CDR3 is 14 residues.

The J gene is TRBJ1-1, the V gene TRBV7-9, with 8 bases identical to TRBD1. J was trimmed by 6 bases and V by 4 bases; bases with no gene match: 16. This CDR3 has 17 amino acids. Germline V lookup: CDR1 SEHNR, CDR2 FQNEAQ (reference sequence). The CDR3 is CASSSFRGLDRAAEAFF. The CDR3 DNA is TGTGCCAGCAGCTCCTTTAGAGGCCTGGACAGGGCGGCTGAAGCTTTCTTT.

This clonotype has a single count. The CDR3 DNA follows: TGTGCCAGCAGCTTAGAAAGCGGGAGTTACGAGCAGTACTTC. Amino acid sequence: CASSLESGSYEQYF. V gene TRBV7-9 combines with J gene TRBJ2-7, with 8 positions matching TRBD2. CDR1 is SEHNR and CDR2 is FQNEAQ in the germline V gene (reference sequence). Trimming at V came to 1 base and at J to 4 bases, leaving 3 bases not matched to a gene. The length of the CDR3 is 14 residues.

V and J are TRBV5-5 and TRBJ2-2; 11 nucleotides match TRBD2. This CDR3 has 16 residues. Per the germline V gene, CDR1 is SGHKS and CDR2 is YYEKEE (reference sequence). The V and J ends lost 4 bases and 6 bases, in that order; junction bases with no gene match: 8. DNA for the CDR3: TGTGCCAGCAGCCTACAACTAGCGGGAGTTTCCGGGGAGCTGTTTTTT. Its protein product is CASSLQLAGVSGELFF.

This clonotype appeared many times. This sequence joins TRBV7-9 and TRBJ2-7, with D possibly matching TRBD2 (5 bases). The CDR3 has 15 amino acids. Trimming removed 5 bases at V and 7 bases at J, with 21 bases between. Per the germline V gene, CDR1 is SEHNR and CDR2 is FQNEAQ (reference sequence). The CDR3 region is CASSAPRVPYEEQYF. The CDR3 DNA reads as TGTGCCAGCAGCGCCCCGCGGGTCCCCTACGAAGAGCAGTACTTC.

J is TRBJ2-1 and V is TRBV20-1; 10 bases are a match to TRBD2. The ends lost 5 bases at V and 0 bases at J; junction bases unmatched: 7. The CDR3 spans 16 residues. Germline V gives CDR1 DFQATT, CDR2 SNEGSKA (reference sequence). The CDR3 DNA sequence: TGCAGTGCTGAAGATAGCGGGAGGAGCTCCTACAATGAGCAGTTCTTC. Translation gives CSAEDSGRSSYNEQFF.

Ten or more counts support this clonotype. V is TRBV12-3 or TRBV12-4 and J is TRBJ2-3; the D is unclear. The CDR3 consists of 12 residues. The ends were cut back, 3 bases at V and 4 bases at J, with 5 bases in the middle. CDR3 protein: CASSFGSDTQYF. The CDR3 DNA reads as TGTGCCAGCAGTTTTGGATCAGATACGCAGTATTTT.

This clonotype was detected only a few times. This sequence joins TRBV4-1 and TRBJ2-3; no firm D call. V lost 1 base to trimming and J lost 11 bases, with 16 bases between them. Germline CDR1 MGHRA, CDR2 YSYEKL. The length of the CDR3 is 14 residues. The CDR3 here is CASSQALSFTVQYF. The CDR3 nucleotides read TGCGCCAGCAGCCAAGCATTGTCTTTCACTGTGCAGTATTTT.

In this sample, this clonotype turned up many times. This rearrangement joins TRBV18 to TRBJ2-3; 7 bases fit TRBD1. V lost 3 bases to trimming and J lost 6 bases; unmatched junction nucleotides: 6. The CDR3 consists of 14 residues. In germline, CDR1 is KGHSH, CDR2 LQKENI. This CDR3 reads CASSPGQRLDTQYF. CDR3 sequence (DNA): TGTGCCAGCTCACCGGGACAGAGGTTGGATACGCAGTATTTT. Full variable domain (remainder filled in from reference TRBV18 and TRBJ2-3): NAGVMQNPRHLVRRRGQEARLRCSPMKGHSHVYWYRQLPEEGLKFMVYLQKENIIDESGMPKERFSAEFPKEGPSILRIQQVVRGDSAAYFCASSPGQRLDTQYFGPGTRLTVL.

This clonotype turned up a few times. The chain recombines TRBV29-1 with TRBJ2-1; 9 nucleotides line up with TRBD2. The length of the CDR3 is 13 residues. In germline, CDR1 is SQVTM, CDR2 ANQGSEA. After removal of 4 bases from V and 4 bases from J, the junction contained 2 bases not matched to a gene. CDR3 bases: TGCAGCGTTGCGACTAGCGGTTACAATGAGCAGTTCTTC. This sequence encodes CSVATSGYNEQFF.

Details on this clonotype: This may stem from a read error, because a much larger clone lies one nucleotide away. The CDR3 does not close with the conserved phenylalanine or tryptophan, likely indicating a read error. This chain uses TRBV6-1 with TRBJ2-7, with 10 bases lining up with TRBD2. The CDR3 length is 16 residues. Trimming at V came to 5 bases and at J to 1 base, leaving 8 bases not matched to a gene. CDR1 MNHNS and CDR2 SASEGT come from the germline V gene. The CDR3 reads CASSSVPGLASYEQYL. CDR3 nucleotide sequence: TGTGCCAGCAGTTCGGTACCGGGACTAGCGTCCTACGAGCAGTACCTC.

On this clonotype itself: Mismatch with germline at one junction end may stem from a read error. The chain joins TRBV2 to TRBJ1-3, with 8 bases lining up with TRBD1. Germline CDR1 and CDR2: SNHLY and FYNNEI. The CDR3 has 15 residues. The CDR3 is CVSRGLYSSGNTIYF. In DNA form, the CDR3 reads TGTGTCAGCAGGGGGCTGTACTCCTCTGGAAACACCATATATTTT.

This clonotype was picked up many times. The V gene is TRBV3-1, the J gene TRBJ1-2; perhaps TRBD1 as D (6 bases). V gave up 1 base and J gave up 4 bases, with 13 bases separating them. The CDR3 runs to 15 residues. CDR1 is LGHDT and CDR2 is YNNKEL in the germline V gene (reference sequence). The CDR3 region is CASSQGGGGTYGYTF. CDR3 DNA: TGTGCCAGCAGCCAAGGAGGAGGGGGAACCTATGGCTACACCTTC.

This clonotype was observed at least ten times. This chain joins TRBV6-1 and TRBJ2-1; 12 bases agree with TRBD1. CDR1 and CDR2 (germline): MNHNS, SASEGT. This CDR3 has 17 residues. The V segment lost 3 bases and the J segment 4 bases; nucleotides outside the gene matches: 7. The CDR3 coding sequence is TGTGCCAGCAGTGAGCCGGGACAGGGGGCCGGGTACAATGAGCAGTTCTTC. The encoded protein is CASSEPGQGAGYNEQFF.

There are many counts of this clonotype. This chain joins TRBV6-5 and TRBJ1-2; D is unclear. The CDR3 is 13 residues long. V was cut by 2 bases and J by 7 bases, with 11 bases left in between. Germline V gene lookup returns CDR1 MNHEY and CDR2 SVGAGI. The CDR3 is CASSYDGRIGYTF. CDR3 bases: TGTGCCAGCAGTTACGATGGTAGAATTGGCTACACCTTC.

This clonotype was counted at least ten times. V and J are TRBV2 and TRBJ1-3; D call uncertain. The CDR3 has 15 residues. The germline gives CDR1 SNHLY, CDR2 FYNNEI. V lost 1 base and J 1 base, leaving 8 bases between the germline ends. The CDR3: CASSEGEVSGNTIYF. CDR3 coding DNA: TGTGCCAGCAGTGAAGGGGAGGTTTCTGGAAACACCATATATTTT. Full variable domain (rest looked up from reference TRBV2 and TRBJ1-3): EPEVTQTPSHQVTQMGQEVILRCVPISNHLYFYWYRQILGQKVEFLVSFYNNEISEKSEIFDDQFSVERPDGSNFTLKIRSTKLEDSAMYFCASSEGEVSGNTIYFGEGSWLTVV.

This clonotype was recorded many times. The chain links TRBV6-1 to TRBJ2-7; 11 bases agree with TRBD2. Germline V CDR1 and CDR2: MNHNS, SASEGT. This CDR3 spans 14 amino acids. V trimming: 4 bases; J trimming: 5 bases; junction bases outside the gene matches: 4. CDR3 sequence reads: CASSGLAGGHEQYF. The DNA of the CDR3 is TGTGCCAGCAGTGGGCTAGCGGGAGGACACGAGCAGTACTTC.

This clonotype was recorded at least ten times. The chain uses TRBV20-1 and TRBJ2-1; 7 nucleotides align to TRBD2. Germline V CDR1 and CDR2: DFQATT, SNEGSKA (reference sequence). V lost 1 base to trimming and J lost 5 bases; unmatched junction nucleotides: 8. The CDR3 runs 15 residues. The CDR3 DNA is TGCAGTGCTAGAGCCGAAGCGGGATCTAACAATGAGCAGTTCTTC. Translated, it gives CSARAEAGSNNEQFF.